This is a list of T cell receptor beta chains from one sample in a study of blood T cell repertoires in COVID-19. The table came from immunoSEQ multiplex PCR; TCRdb's copy has only in-frame clones and leaves some out. The sample holds 250,000 or so clones, 80% to 85% seen once. Sample: peripheral blood. The receptors derive from a man aged 55 to 69 with acute or convalescent COVID-19. Each CDR3 is given with its conserved first and last residue. The order of the fields is V gene, D gene, J gene, clone size, CDR3 DNA, CDR3 protein. A D gene is named only where the DNA matches it firmly. For some rows the clone size is stated as once, few or many, or as a class when expanded; others skip it.

>TRBV2|TRBD1|TRBJ2-1|few
TGTGCCAGCAGTGGGGAAAACAGGGGTGAGCAGTTCTTC
CASSGENRGEQFF
>TRBV5-6|.|TRBJ2-1|.
TGTGCCAGCAGCTTGGCGAGGTCTAGCACCGGATTCTACAATGAGCAGTTCTTC
CASSLARSSTGFYNEQFF
>TRBV6-2/TRBV6-3|.|TRBJ2-7|once
TGTGCCAGCAGTTACCGGCAGGGGCGTTCCTACGAGCAGTACTTC
CASSYRQGRSYEQYF
>TRBV28|.|TRBJ1-1|.
TGTGCCAGCAAGGAGGACGGGAATGAAGCTTTCTTT
CASKEDGNEAFF
>TRBV30|TRBD1|TRBJ1-1|.
TGTGCAGCACTCCGACAGGGCCCCTCAACTGAAGCTTTCTTT
CAALRQGPSTEAFF
>TRBV6-5|.|TRBJ1-5|.
TGTGCCAGCAGTCCCGACCGGGTTCGAAATCAGCCCCAGCATTTT
CASSPDRVRNQPQHF
>TRBV7-2|.|TRBJ1-2|.
TGTGCCAGCAGCTTAGAGAGGCAGGGGAGCGGCTACACCTTC
CASSLERQGSGYTF
>TRBV3-1/TRBV3-2|.|TRBJ1-4|.
TGTGCCAGCAGCGAGAACGTGGGGGGACTGTTTTTT
CASSENVGGLFF
>TRBV5-1|.|TRBJ2-5|.
TGCGCCAGCAGGGAGCAAGAGACCCAGTACTTC
CASREQETQYF
>TRBV2|.|TRBJ2-1|.
TGTGCCAGCAGTGAAAAGGGGGTAGAAGGGAGCAATGAGCAGTTCTTC
CASSEKGVEGSNEQFF
>TRBV11-2|TRBD2|TRBJ2-1|once
TGTGCCAGCAGCTTATGGGGGACTAGCGGGAGTGTATTGTTCTTC
CASSLWGTSGSVLFF
>TRBV2|TRBD1|TRBJ2-5|.
TGTGCCAGCCAAAAGGACAGGGGTGCAGAGACCCAGTACTTC
CASQKDRGAETQYF
>TRBV5-6|.|TRBJ1-4|.
TGTGCCAGCAGCTTGAGATACCCAGAGACAGAGAGGGAAAAACTGTTTTTT
CASSLRYPETEREKLFF
>TRBV7-2|TRBD1|TRBJ1-2|.
TGTGCCAGCAGCTCCCGAACCGGGACAGGACACGGCTACACCTTC
CASSSRTGTGHGYTF
>TRBV2|TRBD1|TRBJ2-2|.
TGTGCCAGCATCCGGACAGGGAACACCGGGGAGCTGTTTTTT
CASIRTGNTGELFF
>TRBV5-4|.|TRBJ2-4|.
TGTGCCAGCAGCTTATCGGGGTTAGGAAACATTCAGTACTTC
CASSLSGLGNIQYF
>TRBV27|.|TRBJ1-3|.
TGTGCCAGCAGGGATTTAGGGGGGGCAACTGGAAACACCATATATTTT
CASRDLGGATGNTIYF
>TRBV28|.|TRBJ2-1|.
TGTGCCAGCAGATCCACCCTCGTGACAAGAAGCATCTTC
CASRSTLVTRSIF
>TRBV4-3|.|TRBJ2-7|.
TGCGCCAGCAGCCAAGATATGACTTACGAGCAGTACTTC
CASSQDMTYEQYF
>TRBV6-6|.|TRBJ2-1|.
TGTGCCAGCAATCAGCGGACTCCCCCGGACAATGAGCAGTTCTTC
CASNQRTPPDNEQFF
>TRBV9|TRBD1|TRBJ1-1|.
TGTGCCAGCAGCAGGGGGCCCGGAGACACTGAAGCTTTCTTT
CASSRGPGDTEAFF
>TRBV6-2/TRBV6-3|.|TRBJ2-1|.
TGTGCCAGCAGTTCCGCCGGGTGGCCCAATGAGCAGTTCTTC
CASSSAGWPNEQFF
>TRBV5-1|.|TRBJ2-3|.
TGCGCCAGCAGCTTTGACAGCTCAGATACGCAGTATTTT
CASSFDSSDTQYF
>TRBV10-3|TRBD2|TRBJ2-7|few
TGTGCCATCAGTGAGGGACTAGCGGGGGGCTACGAGCAGTACTTC
CAISEGLAGGYEQYF
>TRBV20-1|TRBD2|TRBJ2-1|.
TGCAGTGCTAGTACCCTTCTTAGCGGGGGGGAAAGCCCCTACAATGAGCAGTTCTTC
CSASTLLSGGESPYNEQFF
>TRBV5-3|TRBD2|TRBJ2-7|medium-sized
TGTGCCAGAAGCTCGCCGGGACTAGCGGGGGGGAGCTCCTACGAGCAGTACTTC
CARSSPGLAGGSSYEQYF
>TRBV5-1|TRBD1|TRBJ1-6|.
TGCGCCAGCAGCTTGGAACAGGGGGCCGGTTCACCCCTCCACTTT
CASSLEQGAGSPLHF
>TRBV4-1|TRBD1|TRBJ1-2|.
TGCGCCAGCAGCCAAGGGGACAGGGCCTATGGCTACACCTTC
CASSQGDRAYGYTF
>TRBV7-8|.|TRBJ1-2|.
TGTGCCAGCAGCCCCGGGGGGGCTTTAGGTGGCTACACCTTC
CASSPGGALGGYTF
>TRBV6-5|TRBD2|TRBJ2-7|.
TGTGCCAGCAGGTTACTAGCGGGGAGCTCCTACGAGCAGTACTTC
CASRLLAGSSYEQYF
>TRBV19|.|TRBJ1-2|few
TGTGCCAGTAGAGCTGAGCTCCCGAGGCGCTATGGCTACACCTTC
CASRAELPRRYGYTF
>TRBV7-2|TRBD2|TRBJ2-5|.
TGTGCCAGCAGCGGACTAGCGGGAGCTCTTGTCGGGACCCAGTACTTC
CASSGLAGALVGTQYF
>TRBV5-6|TRBD2|TRBJ2-5|.
TGTGCCAGCATAGGACTAGCGGGAGGAGCGTGGGAGACCCAGTACTTC
CASIGLAGGAWETQYF
>TRBV12-2|.|TRBJ1-5|.
TGTGCAAGTCGCGTCGAGGGGGATCAGCCCCAGCATTTT
CASRVEGDQPQHF
>TRBV4-2|TRBD2|TRBJ2-1|.
TGTGCCAGCAGCCAACGGGGGGGGATCAGCGGGAACTACAATGAGCAGTTCTTC
CASSQRGGISGNYNEQFF
>TRBV7-2|.|TRBJ1-5|.
TGTGCCAGCACGCCAGGTCCCAATCAGCCCCAGCATTTT
CASTPGPNQPQHF
>TRBV6-1|TRBD1|TRBJ1-2|.
TGTGCCAGCAGTGAAGACGTGGGACAGGGGGCGAGAAAGGGCTACACCTTC
CASSEDVGQGARKGYTF
>TRBV5-4|.|TRBJ2-1|.
TGTGCCAGCAGCCAAGCTCCGAGCTCCTACAATGAGCAGTTCTTC
CASSQAPSSYNEQFF
>TRBV5-4|TRBD2|TRBJ2-1|.
TGTGCCAGCAGCTTGGGTGGGACTAGCGCGTACAATGAGCAGTTCTTC
CASSLGGTSAYNEQFF
>TRBV30|TRBD2|TRBJ2-1|.
TGTGCCTGGAGTGCACTGACTAGCGGGGCCTACAATGAGCAGTTCTTC
CAWSALTSGAYNEQFF
>TRBV19|.|TRBJ1-1|.
TGTGCCAGTAGACGAACAGGGTTGGCCACTGAAGCTTTCTTT
CASRRTGLATEAFF
>TRBV11-3|.|TRBJ2-2|.
TGTGCCAGCAGCTTTGGACAGCTGAACACCGGGGAGCTGTTTTTT
CASSFGQLNTGELFF
>TRBV4-2|TRBD2|TRBJ2-3|.
TGTGCCAGCAGCCAAGATCGGGGACTATCAGGCACAGATACGCAGTATTTT
CASSQDRGLSGTDTQYF
>TRBV13|.|TRBJ2-7|.
TGTGCCAGCAGCTTAGTCAGGAATGCCTACGAGCAGTACTTC
CASSLVRNAYEQYF
>TRBV6-2/TRBV6-3|.|TRBJ2-1|.
TGTGCCAGCAGTTACTCACTGGGGCCAGTGAATGAGCAGTTCTTC
CASSYSLGPVNEQFF
>TRBV5-1|TRBD1|TRBJ1-2|.
TGCGCCAGCAGCCCGGGACAGGGGTACACCTTC
CASSPGQGYTF
>TRBV19|TRBD1|TRBJ2-1|.
TGTGCCAGTAGACCGACAGGGGGGAACAACAATGAGCAGTTCTTC
CASRPTGGNNNEQFF
>TRBV18|.|TRBJ1-6|once
TGTGCCAGCTCACCGCAGCCATCTAGCTCCTATAATTCACCCCTCCACTTT
CASSPQPSSSYNSPLHF
>TRBV6-5|TRBD2|TRBJ2-3|few
TGTGCCAGCAGCAAACTAGCGCGCACAGATACGCAGTATTTT
CASSKLARTDTQYF
>TRBV11-2|TRBD2|TRBJ2-1|.
TGTGCCAGCAGCTTAGCCGCTAGCGGGACTACCTACAATGAGCAGTTCTTC
CASSLAASGTTYNEQFF
>TRBV7-5|.|TRBJ2-3|.
TGTGCCAGAAGCCAAACCCTTCCCGGACTAGCGGGAGGGCACACAGATACGCAGTATTTT
CARSQTLPGLAGGHTDTQYF
>TRBV5-1|TRBD2|TRBJ2-7|.
TGCGCCAGCAGCCTCCACCGACTAGCGGGAGTGCACGCCTACGAGCAGTACTTC
CASSLHRLAGVHAYEQYF
>TRBV27|TRBD2|TRBJ2-7|.
TGTGCCAGCAGGCCTACCGGGACTAGCGCGGGCGAGCAGTACTTC
CASRPTGTSAGEQYF
>TRBV29-1|TRBD2|TRBJ2-1|.
TGCAGCGTTCGGGACTACGAGGAGGGCCCTATAACGGATGAGCAGTTCTTC
CSVRDYEEGPITDEQFF
>TRBV10-3|TRBD2|TRBJ2-1|.
TGTGCCATCAGTGCTAGCGGGGGGGCCTACAATGAGCAGTTCTTC
CAISASGGAYNEQFF
>TRBV6-5|TRBD1|TRBJ1-4|.
TGTGCCAGCAGGGCGGGACAGTTTAATGAAAAACTGTTTTTT
CASRAGQFNEKLFF
>TRBV14|TRBD1|TRBJ1-2|.
TGTGCCAGCAGCCCACAGGGGAACTATGGCTACACCTTC
CASSPQGNYGYTF
>TRBV2|TRBD1|TRBJ1-3|.
TGTGCCAGCGCAGGGACAGGGGCTGGAAACACCATATATTTT
CASAGTGAGNTIYF
>TRBV2|TRBD1|TRBJ1-1|.
TGTGCCAGCAGTGGGGACAGGAACACTGAAGCTTTCTTT
CASSGDRNTEAFF